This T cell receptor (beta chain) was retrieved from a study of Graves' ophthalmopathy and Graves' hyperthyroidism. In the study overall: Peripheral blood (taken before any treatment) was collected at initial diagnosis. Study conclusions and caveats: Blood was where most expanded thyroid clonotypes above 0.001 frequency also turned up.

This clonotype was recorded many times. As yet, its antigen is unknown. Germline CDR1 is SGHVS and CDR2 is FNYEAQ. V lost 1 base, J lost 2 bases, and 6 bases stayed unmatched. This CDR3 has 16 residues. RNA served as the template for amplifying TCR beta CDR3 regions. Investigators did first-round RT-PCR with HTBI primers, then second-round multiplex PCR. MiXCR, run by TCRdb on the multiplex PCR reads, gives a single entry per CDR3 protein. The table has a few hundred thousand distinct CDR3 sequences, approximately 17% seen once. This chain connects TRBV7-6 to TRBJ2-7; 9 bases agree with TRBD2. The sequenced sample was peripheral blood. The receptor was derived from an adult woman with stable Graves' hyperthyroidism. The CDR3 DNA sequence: TGTGCCAGCAGCTTAGGAGATAGCGGGAGCACCTACGAGCAGTACTTC. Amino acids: CASSLGDSGSTYEQYF.